These 17 T cell receptor beta chains share one sample of origin, sequenced in a study of healthy donors' naive CD4 and CD8 T cells. Starting from 500 ng of total RNA, TCR libraries were made with linear amplification. TCRdb fed the reads into MiXCR, producing one record per CDR3 protein. The sample contains 150,000 to 200,000 distinct CDR3 sequences, around 70% of which appear only once. Sequencing was performed on naive CD4+ and CD8+ T cells sorted from blood, pooled from several donors. These receptors were collected from a pool of human donors in good health; the sample pools cells from several healthy donors.

The genes are TRBV6-2 or TRBV6-3 and TRBJ2-5; D gene uncertain. V lost 2 bases and J 4 bases, leaving 17 bases between the germline ends. Germline CDR1 reads MNHEY; CDR2 reads SVGEGT. The CDR3 contains 16 residues. The CDR3 DNA reads TGTGCCAGCAGTTACCCAGGCCCCTCCTTCGGAGAGACCCAGTACTTC. Residues: CASSYPGPSFGETQYF.

This chain connects TRBV12-3 or TRBV12-4 to TRBJ2-3, with 9 bases aligning to TRBD2. V gave up 3 bases and J gave up 3 bases; unmatched junction bases: 7. The CDR3 spans 16 residues. The CDR3, as DNA: TGTGCCAGCAGTTTTACAGCGGGGGGACCTACAGATACGCAGTATTTT. Translating it yields CASSFTAGGPTDTQYF.

This rearrangement joins TRBV5-4 to TRBJ2-3, with TRBD2 identical over 9 bases. CDR1 is SGHNT, CDR2 YYREEE, per germline (reference sequence). Unmatched junction bases numbered 8, after V lost 4 bases and J lost 5 bases. The CDR3 spans 15 residues. CDR3 nucleotides: TGTGCCAGCAGCCCGGGAGGAGCGGGGGGAGATACGCAGTATTTT. It translates to CASSPGGAGGDTQYF.

The chain recombines TRBV5-1 with TRBJ1-1; 8 nucleotides agree with TRBD1. The CDR3 runs to 15 residues. After removal of 0 bases from V and 8 bases from J, the junction contained 9 bases not matched to a gene. Germline-derived CDR1 and CDR2 are SGHRS and YFSETQ. CDR3 bases: TGCGCCAGCAGCTTGGGAGCGGCAGGGGGCGGGGAAGCTTTCTTT. It translates to CASSLGAAGGGEAFF.

The DNA of the CDR3 is TGTGCCAGCAGCTTAGCTCCTTCTTTCTATGGCTACACCTTC. It is translated as CASSLAPSFYGYTF. The rearrangement uses TRBV7-2 and TRBJ1-2; D remains ambiguous. Trimming took off 0 bases at V and 4 bases at J, with 9 bases between the two ends. This CDR3 contains 14 residues. Germline values: CDR1 SGHTA, CDR2 FQGNSA.

The CDR3 reads CASSYTTGGGDTDTQYF. DNA of the CDR3: TGTGCCAGCAGTTACACAACCGGAGGCGGGGACACAGATACGCAGTATTTT. The gene calls are TRBV6-2 or TRBV6-3 and TRBJ2-3, with D perhaps TRBD2 (6 bases). The CDR3 has 17 amino acids. Looked up from germline, CDR1 is MNHEY and CDR2 is SVGEGT. The V and J ends lost 2 bases and 2 bases respectively, with 17 bases between them.

The chain combines TRBV29-1 with TRBJ2-1; the D is unclear. The V end was cut by 2 bases, the J end by 4 bases, with 9 bases between. The germline CDR1 and CDR2 sequences are SQVTM and ANQGSEA. CDR3 size: 13 residues. CDR3 sequence (DNA): TGCAGCGTTGAATCCGGGCTTTACAATGAGCAGTTCTTC. It codes for CSVESGLYNEQFF.

The chain is built from TRBV21-1 and TRBJ2-1; the table gives TRBD2 as D, unverified against the DNA. TRBV21-1 is shown as a pseudogene. CDR3 length equals 17 residues. The CDR3 loop is CASSNRPTSGRWNEQFF. DNA of the CDR3: TGTGCCAGCAGCAATAGACCGACTAGCGGGAGATGGAATGAGCAGTTCTTC.

The genes are TRBV4-3 and TRBJ2-7; D is possibly TRBD1 (6 bases). Germline V gene data show CDR1 as LGHNA and CDR2 as YSLEER. The V end lost 1 base, the J end lost 5 bases, and 15 bases lay between the germline ends. The CDR3 covers 15 residues. The CDR3 nucleotides read TGCGCCAGCAGCCAAGTCGGGCAGGGGAACAACGAGCAGTACTTC. Amino acids: CASSQVGQGNNEQYF.

This rearrangement joins TRBV12-3 or TRBV12-4 to TRBJ1-1, with D perhaps TRBD1 (6 bases). This CDR3 is 13 amino acids long. Trimming stripped 6 bases from V and 4 bases from J, with 12 bases between. The CDR3 DNA sequence: TGTGCCAGCAGGCTAACACAGGGCACTGAAGCTTTCTTT. Its protein product is CASRLTQGTEAFF.

J is TRBJ1-2 and V is TRBV30; D not resolved. V lost 3 bases and J 3 bases, leaving 5 bases between the germline ends. Per germline, CDR1 GTSNPN and CDR2 SVGIG (reference sequence). The CDR3 spans 11 residues. The CDR3 region is CAWRADYGYTF. The CDR3 DNA reads as TGTGCCTGGAGAGCGGACTATGGCTACACCTTC.

V is TRBV5-1 and J is TRBJ1-4; 7 nucleotides align to TRBD1. V trimming: 4 bases; J trimming: 7 bases; junction bases outside the gene matches: 13. The CDR3 is 16 amino acids. Germline CDR1 SGHRS, CDR2 YFSETQ. The CDR3 region has the DNA TGCGCCAGCAGCCTACAGCGAGGGGGCGGAGGTGAAAAACTGTTTTTT. This gives the protein CASSLQRGGGGEKLFF. Full variable domain (missing parts from reference TRBV5-1 and TRBJ1-4): KAGVTQTPRYLIKTRGQQVTLSCSPISGHRSVSWYQQTPGQGLQFLFEYFSETQRNKGNFPGRFSGRQFSNSRSEMNVSTLELGDSALYLCASSLQRGGGGEKLFFGSGTQLSVL.

In nucleotides, the CDR3 is TGTGCCAGCATCTACTCAGCCCCTCGGAGCGATCAGCCCCAGCATTTT. Its translation is CASIYSAPRSDQPQHF. This rearrangement joins TRBV6-1 to TRBJ1-5; no clear D gene. The CDR3 is 16 residues long. The V gene's germline CDR1 is MNHNS and CDR2 SASEGT. V lost 7 bases and J 5 bases, leaving 21 bases between the germline ends.

The rearrangement links TRBV6-5 to TRBJ2-2, with D perhaps matching TRBD1 or TRBD2 (6 bases each). CDR3 size: 14 residues. Deletions cut 2 bases from V and 5 bases from J, with 9 bases between. Looked up from germline, CDR1 is MNHEY and CDR2 is SVGAGI. The CDR3 protein is CASSYGGGTGELFF. The CDR3 nucleotides are TGTGCCAGCAGTTACGGAGGGGGAACCGGGGAGCTGTTTTTT.

In this sample, this clonotype turned up once. The rearrangement links TRBV19 to TRBJ1-1; TRBD1 agrees at 8 bases. This CDR3 contains 14 residues. The V gene's germline CDR1 is LNHDA and CDR2 SQIVND (reference sequence). J gave up 4 bases and V 9 bases, and 10 bases lay outside the gene matches. In nucleotides, the CDR3 is TGTGCCAGCCGCCAGGGACAGGAGGTCACTGAAGCTTTCTTT. This translates into CASRQGQEVTEAFF.

This chain connects TRBV20-1 to TRBJ2-5; D may be TRBD1 (6 bases). Germline assignment: CDR1 DFQATT and CDR2 SNEGSKA (reference sequence). The CDR3 covers 14 residues. Trimming stripped 7 bases from V and 2 bases from J, with 17 bases between. CDR3 coding DNA: TGCAGTGTCAGGGGTGGGGCGGCTCAAGAGACCCAGTACTTC. It codes for CSVRGGAAQETQYF.

The chain combines TRBV12-3 or TRBV12-4 with TRBJ1-6, with 7 bases fitting TRBD1. The CDR3 is 14 residues long. The V and J ends lost 5 bases and 3 bases, in that order; junction bases with no gene match: 1. The CDR3 nucleotides are TGTGCCAGCAGTGGGACAGTCTATAATTCACCCCTCCACTTT. It codes for CASSGTVYNSPLHF.